The 22 T cell receptor beta chains below were found in one sample sequenced in a study of shared clonotypes between healthy human individuals. The naive CD8 fraction comprised CD45RO-negative cells positively selected for CCR7 and excluded terminally differentiated effector memory CD45RA+ cells. The assay was immunoSEQ multiplex PCR, and TCRdb's table has in-frame clones only and misses some. In the table there are about 2.1 million clones, just under 95% of which are singletons. The sequencing sample was made of naive CD8+ T cells from PBMCs. The origin of the receptors is a man aged 18-30 years in good health. Some clones in this sample may be carry-over from other donors' samples.

The chain links TRBV4-2 to TRBJ2-1; D may match TRBD1 or TRBD2 (5 bases each). V lost 3 bases and J 5 bases, leaving 14 bases between the germline ends. This CDR3 contains 15 residues. CDR1 is LGHNA and CDR2 is YNFKEQ in the germline V gene. Written as DNA, the CDR3 is TGTGCCAGCAGCCACCGGGACGACCCGAACAATGAGCAGTTCTTC. This codes for CASSHRDDPNNEQFF.

The chain carries TRBV5-1 and TRBJ2-1; 7 bases align to TRBD2. The CDR3 consists of 17 residues. Trimming at V came to 6 bases and at J to 0 bases, leaving 12 bases not matched to a gene. CDR1 is SGHRS and CDR2 is YFSETQ in the germline V gene. The CDR3 nucleotides read TGCGCCAGCAAGCAGCGGGGAGGTTATAGCTCCTACAATGAGCAGTTCTTC. The encoded protein is CASKQRGGYSSYNEQFF.

The chain is built from TRBV6-5 and TRBJ2-5, with 8 bases that match TRBD2. Trimming at V came to 4 bases and at J to 1 base, leaving 5 bases not matched to a gene. CDR1 is MNHEY, CDR2 SVGAGI, per germline. The CDR3 loop spans 15 amino acids. CDR3 sequence (DNA): TGTGCCAGCAGTTGGGGACGGGAGGGCCAAGAGACCCAGTACTTC. Translation gives CASSWGREGQETQYF.

With regard to this clone: The conserved phenylalanine or tryptophan is not found at the CDR3 terminus, so this likely reflects a read error. The chain joins TRBV6-6 to TRBJ1-1; TRBD1 agrees at 7 bases. Trimming at V came to 5 bases and at J to 0 bases, leaving 6 bases not matched to a gene. CDR1 is MNHNY, CDR2 SVGAGI, per germline (reference sequence). CDR3 size: 15 residues. The CDR3 reads CASSDRERMNTEAFL. DNA for the CDR3: TGTGCCAGCAGTGACAGGGAGAGGATGAACACTGAAGCTTTCCTT.

This chain links TRBV28 with TRBJ1-1, with no clear D. Looked up from germline, CDR1 is MDHEN and CDR2 is SYDVKM. This CDR3 contains 15 residues. V was trimmed by 4 bases and J by 0 bases, leaving 12 bases between them. CDR3 amino acids: CASSSSRSVNTEAFF. CDR3 nucleotides: TGTGCCAGCAGTTCCTCCCGGAGCGTGAACACTGAAGCTTTCTTT.

This sequence joins TRBV28 and TRBJ2-1, with TRBD2 matching over 7 bases. Germline CDR1 reads MDHEN; CDR2 reads SYDVKM. With V trimmed by 5 bases and J by 7 bases, 14 bases remained unmatched. This CDR3 has 16 residues. The CDR3 sequence is CASSPPLAGGGNEQFF. CDR3 DNA sequence: TGTGCCAGCAGTCCTCCCCTAGCTGGCGGGGGAAATGAGCAGTTCTTC.

This chain connects TRBV7-8 to TRBJ2-1; TRBD2 agrees at 12 bases. In germline, CDR1 is SGHVS, CDR2 FQNEAQ. This CDR3 spans 16 amino acids. V lost 5 bases to trimming and J lost 8 bases; unmatched junction nucleotides: 10. Here the CDR3 DNA reads TGTGCCAGCAGCCCCGGGGGGACTAGCGGGCAGCATGAGCAGTTCTTC. It is translated as CASSPGGTSGQHEQFF.

The rearrangement joins TRBV7-9 to TRBJ2-7, with D possibly TRBD2 on 6 matching bases. Germline V lookup: CDR1 SEHNR, CDR2 FQNEAQ (reference sequence). The CDR3 totals 16 residues. Trimming took off 4 bases at V and 5 bases at J, with 21 bases between the two ends. CDR3 in DNA: TGTGCCAGCAGCTCACCTATGGAGGGAGGTCTCCACGAGCAGTACTTC. Protein product: CASSSPMEGGLHEQYF.

This clone was recorded once. The rearrangement joins TRBV7-9 to TRBJ1-4; D gene unclear. CDR3 length: 15 residues. V was trimmed by 1 base and J by 8 bases, leaving 14 bases between them. Germline assignment: CDR1 SEHNR and CDR2 FQNEAQ (reference sequence). CDR3 bases: TGTGCCAGCAGCTTAGGTGCGGGAGCGGGGGAAAAACTGTTTTTT. Encoded protein: CASSLGAGAGEKLFF.

Only one count was recorded for this clone. The J gene is TRBJ2-1, the V gene TRBV7-9; maybe TRBD1 (6 bases). Trimming pared 4 bases from V and 8 bases from J, leaving 15 bases between. Germline lookup yields CDR1 SEHNR and CDR2 FQNEAQ (reference sequence). This CDR3 spans 14 amino acids. The CDR3: CASSSPGHNDEQFF. The CDR3 nucleotides are TGTGCCAGCAGCTCTCCGGGACATAACGATGAGCAGTTCTTC.

The J gene is TRBJ2-1, the V gene TRBV7-6, with a weak D call TRBD2 (5 bases). CDR1 is SGHVS and CDR2 is FNYEAQ in the germline V gene. There are 16 residues in the CDR3. V was shortened by 5 bases and J by 1 base, with 15 bases between the two germline ends. The CDR3 here is CASSPASRLSYNEQFF. The CDR3, as DNA: TGTGCCAGCAGCCCGGCGAGTAGACTATCCTACAATGAGCAGTTCTTC.

The rearrangement uses TRBV7-6 and TRBJ2-1, with D possibly being TRBD2 (5 bases). Trimming cost V 5 bases and J 5 bases, with 16 bases left between them. The CDR3 has 15 amino acids. Germline values: CDR1 SGHVS, CDR2 FNYEAQ. In DNA, the CDR3 is TGTGCCAGCAGCACCCCGGGGAATCTACACAATGAGCAGTTCTTC. This sequence encodes CASSTPGNLHNEQFF.

The genes are TRBV6-5 and TRBJ2-3; D remains unclear. V lost 6 bases and J 1 base, leaving 11 bases between the germline ends. Germline V gene lookup returns CDR1 MNHEY and CDR2 SVGAGI. This CDR3 region has 14 residues. The CDR3 nucleotides are TGTGCCAGCAGCTACGCTTATGGCACAGATACGCAGTATTTT. As protein: CASSYAYGTDTQYF.

This chain joins TRBV28 and TRBJ2-7, with D possibly TRBD2 on 6 matching bases. V lost 6 bases, J lost 4 bases, and 16 bases lay in between. Germline V gene data show CDR1 as MDHEN and CDR2 as SYDVKM. The CDR3 is made up of 14 amino acids. The chain's CDR3 is CASSSLRERYEQYF. The CDR3 nucleotides read TGTGCCAGCAGCAGTCTGCGGGAACGGTACGAGCAGTACTTC.

DNA for the CDR3: TGTGCCAGCAGCCCCCATGAGCGGGGGACAGATACGCAGTATTTT. This gives the protein CASSPHERGTDTQYF. This sequence joins TRBV7-9 and TRBJ2-3, with 8 positions matching TRBD2. Germline V lookup: CDR1 SEHNR, CDR2 FQNEAQ (reference sequence). V lost 5 bases, J lost 3 bases, and 7 bases stayed unmatched. This CDR3 region has 15 residues.

The genes are TRBV15 and TRBJ2-7, with 7 bases aligning to TRBD1. Germline lookup yields CDR1 LNHNV and CDR2 YYDKDF (reference sequence). V lost 5 bases, J lost 3 bases, and 7 bases stayed unmatched. The CDR3 covers 14 residues. CDR3 sequence reads: CATSGEGADYEQYF. CDR3 DNA sequence: TGTGCCACCAGCGGCGAGGGGGCGGACTACGAGCAGTACTTC.

CDR3 sequence reads: CASSDTVRQGYYNEQFF. CDR3 coding DNA: TGTGCCAGCAGCGATACCGTACGGCAGGGATACTACAATGAGCAGTTCTTC. V gene TRBV7-9 combines with J gene TRBJ2-1; tentatively, D is TRBD1 (5 bases). Trimming stripped 5 bases from V and 3 bases from J, with 20 bases between. The CDR3 has 17 amino acids. Germline CDR1 SEHNR, CDR2 FQNEAQ (reference sequence).

This clone was seen only once. The chain joins TRBV27 to TRBJ1-4, with TRBD1 matching over 7 bases. This CDR3 is 16 amino acids long. Per the germline V gene, CDR1 is MNHEY and CDR2 is SMNVEV (reference sequence). The V gene end was trimmed by 5 bases and the J gene end by 5 bases; junction bases not matched to a gene: 11. The CDR3 coding sequence is TGTGCCAGCAGTCCGGACCCACAGGGGCCGAATGAAAAACTGTTTTTT. This sequence encodes CASSPDPQGPNEKLFF.

Written as DNA, the CDR3 is TGCGCCAGCAGCCAAGCCCTCCGGGACAACTACGAGCAGTACTTC. Translating gives CASSQALRDNYEQYF. The chain is built from TRBV4-1 and TRBJ2-7; TRBD1 is a possible D gene (6 bases). V was pared by 1 base and J by 3 bases, with 13 bases between. This CDR3 is 15 amino acids long. CDR1 is MGHRA and CDR2 is YSYEKL in the germline V gene.

A few counts support this clone. The rearrangement links TRBV4-1 to TRBJ1-2, with D unclear. The CDR3 spans 15 residues. Trimming pared 3 bases from V and 7 bases from J, leaving 18 bases between. Germline-derived CDR1 and CDR2 are MGHRA and YSYEKL. Here the CDR3 DNA reads TGCGCCAGCAGCCAGCCAGGTGATCCCTCCGCTGGCTACACCTTC. This gives the protein CASSQPGDPSAGYTF.

The rearrangement joins TRBV15 to TRBJ2-1; 9 bases fit TRBD2. This CDR3 has 16 amino acids. V dropped 5 bases and J dropped 9; count of bases not matched to a gene: 14. Germline V lookup: CDR1 LNHNV, CDR2 YYDKDF (reference sequence). CDR3 sequence: CATSPSWREGSSEQFF. CDR3 DNA: TGTGCCACCAGCCCCAGTTGGCGGGAGGGCTCGAGTGAGCAGTTCTTC.

This rearrangement joins TRBV19 to TRBJ1-1; D not resolved. Germline-derived CDR1 and CDR2 are LNHDA and SQIVND (reference sequence). V lost 4 bases to trimming and J lost 2 bases, with 14 bases between them. The CDR3 is made up of 15 amino acids. The CDR3 coding sequence is TGTGCCAGTAGTAACCTGAGGGTGGGTAACACTGAAGCTTTCTTT. This sequence encodes CASSNLRVGNTEAFF.